This T cell receptor beta chain was retrieved from a study of blood T cells in healthy people across ages. Of note for this clonotype: The target antigen is unknown.

Per the germline V gene, CDR1 is DFQATT and CDR2 is SNEGSKA (reference sequence). CDR3 length equals 14 residues. Study results and caveats: Both naive CD4+ cell counts and diversity were greater in long-lived donors than in aged donors.

Healthy individuals of Caucasian origin from Russia, aged 6 to 90, served as donors. A sample-barcoded 5' primer and a J-beta primer mix were used in a second PCR of roughly 7 to 11 cycles. TCRdb reprocessed the 5' RACE reads with MiXCR, giving one entry per CDR3 protein. The sample contains roughly 2 million distinct CDR3 sequences, less than 50% of which appear only once. The origin of this receptor is a woman in her thirties or forties in good health. The gene calls are TRBV20-1 and TRBJ2-1; tentative D call: TRBD2 (5 bases). The DNA matches TRBJ2-7 better at its end, which makes the J call doubtful. Sequenced material: blood. CDR3 sequence: CSANGVPSYNEQYF. CDR3 DNA sequence: TGCAGTGCCAACGGGGTGCCCTCCTACAATGAGCAGTACTTC.